These 15 T cell receptor beta chains were sequenced from one sample in a study of shared clonotypes between healthy human individuals. Here immunoSEQ multiplex PCR was the method, and the copy in TCRdb shows in-frame clones only, minus some. The data contain fewer than 850,000 clones, 72% of them seen just once; the ten biggest clones take up approximately 1.8%. The sample taken for sequencing was memory CD4+ T cells sorted from blood. Subset denoted: CD45RA-negative fraction. The source of these receptors is a woman aged 30 to 39 in good health.

The rearrangement joins TRBV5-4 to TRBJ2-3; TRBD2 agrees at 9 bases. Germline CDR1 SGHNT, CDR2 YYREEE (reference sequence). The J segment lost 6 bases and the V segment lost 4 bases, leaving 12 bases of the junction unmatched. The CDR3 is 16 amino acids. The DNA of the CDR3 is TGTGCCAGCAGCCCCGGGGGCGGGAGGGCCTTGGATACGCAGTATTTT. This gives the protein CASSPGGGRALDTQYF.

The rearrangement joins TRBV6-5 to TRBJ1-1; 7 nucleotides line up with TRBD1. Trimming removed 9 bases from V and 5 bases from J; junction bases left unmatched: 9. Germline lookup yields CDR1 MNHEY and CDR2 SVGAGI. The CDR3 runs 13 residues. The CDR3 here is CASRLTGITEAFF. CDR3 bases: TGTGCCAGTAGACTGACAGGGATAACTGAAGCTTTCTTT.

The chain uses TRBV11-2 and TRBJ1-1; D unclear. This CDR3 is built from 13 residues. The germline V gene encodes CDR1 SGHAT and CDR2 FQNNGV. The V and J ends lost 1 base and 3 bases respectively, with 6 bases between them. The CDR3 is CASSLGYDTEAFF. The CDR3 DNA sequence: TGTGCCAGCAGCTTAGGCTATGACACTGAAGCTTTCTTT.

The chain recombines TRBV28 with TRBJ2-6, with unresolved D. CDR3 size: 11 residues. Trimming took off 8 bases at V and 5 bases at J, with 4 bases between the two ends. Germline V gives CDR1 MDHEN, CDR2 SYDVKM. The CDR3 reads CASFRANVLTF. The CDR3 DNA is TGTGCCAGCTTTCGGGCCAACGTCCTGACTTTC.

J is TRBJ1-6 and V is TRBV2; 7 nucleotides agree with TRBD1. The germline V gene has CDR1 SNHLY and CDR2 FYNNEI. The J segment lost 5 bases and the V segment lost 6 bases, leaving 4 bases of the junction unmatched. This CDR3 has 14 residues. This CDR3 reads CASRRDRNNSPLHF. CDR3 sequence (DNA): TGTGCCAGCAGGAGGGACAGAAATAATTCACCCCTCCACTTT.

This clone was detected a few times. The chain links TRBV2 to TRBJ2-7, with 9 bases fitting TRBD2. Germline-derived CDR1 and CDR2 are SNHLY and FYNNEI. Losses at the gene ends were 11 bases for V and 5 bases for J; bases not matched to a gene: 16. This CDR3 is 15 amino acids long. The CDR3, as DNA: TGTGCCTGCAAAAGGGATAGCGGGAGAGGTCACGAGCAGTACTTC. Translation: CACKRDSGRGHEQYF.

The V and J genes are TRBV27 and TRBJ1-3; maybe TRBD1 (6 bases). Germline-derived CDR1 and CDR2 are MNHEY and SMNVEV (reference sequence). Trimming took off 6 bases at V and 2 bases at J, with 14 bases between the two ends. This CDR3 contains 15 residues. The CDR3 loop reads CASSRVQGPGNTIYF. The CDR3 DNA is TGTGCCAGCAGCCGCGTACAGGGACCTGGAAACACCATATATTTT.

The V gene is TRBV11-3, the J gene TRBJ2-3; 16 positions agree with TRBD2. V shed 5 bases and J 4 bases; nucleotides not matched to a gene: 3. The CDR3 totals 16 residues. CDR1 and CDR2 from the germline V gene are SGHNT and YENEEA. Here the CDR3 DNA reads TGTGCCAGCAGCCCGGGACTAGCGGGAGGGCCAGATACGCAGTATTTT. Encoded protein: CASSPGLAGGPDTQYF.

J is TRBJ2-7 and V is TRBV27, with a weak D call TRBD2 (6 bases). CDR3 length equals 16 residues. Between the trimmed V and J ends, which lost 5 bases and 2 bases, there was a span of 19 bases. CDR1 and CDR2 (germline): MNHEY, SMNVEV (reference sequence). The CDR3 coding sequence is TGTGCCAGCAGTCCCCGCGTTAGCGGATCAACCTACGAGCAGTACTTC. Its translation: CASSPRVSGSTYEQYF.

The chain uses TRBV11-2 and TRBJ2-5; the D gene could be TRBD1 or TRBD2 (5 bases each). CDR1 SGHAT and CDR2 FQNNGV come from the germline V gene. CDR3 length: 16 amino acids. V lost 0 bases and J lost 3, with 14 bases in between. In DNA, the CDR3 is TGTGCCAGCAGCTTAGATCCGATCGGGACCAAAGAGACCCAGTACTTC. The encoded protein is CASSLDPIGTKETQYF.

The CDR3, as DNA: TGCAGCGTTTCCAAATTCGAGGGGACAGATACGCAGTATTTT. It yields the protein CSVSKFEGTDTQYF. This chain uses TRBV29-1 with TRBJ2-3; D is tentatively TRBD1 or TRBD2 (5 bases each). The CDR3 runs 14 residues. Trimming pared 5 bases from V and 3 bases from J, leaving 15 bases between. Germline loops: CDR1 SQVTM, CDR2 ANQGSEA.

The V call is TRBV5-4, the J call TRBJ2-7, with TRBD1 identical over 9 bases. Germline-derived CDR1 and CDR2 are SGHNT and YYREEE (reference sequence). V dropped 4 bases and J dropped 0; count of bases not matched to a gene: 5. The CDR3 covers 15 residues. In DNA form, the CDR3 reads TGTGCCAGCAGCGGGACGGGACAGGGCTCCTACGAGCAGTACTTC. Translated: CASSGTGQGSYEQYF.

This clone was found many times. The chain carries TRBV10-2 and TRBJ2-5; D unclear. V lost 4 bases and J lost 2, with 8 bases in between. Per the germline V gene, CDR1 is WSHSY and CDR2 is SAAADI. This CDR3 has 13 amino acids. This CDR3 reads CASSGQVQETQYF. The DNA of the CDR3 is TGCGCCAGCAGTGGGCAGGTACAAGAGACCCAGTACTTC.

This clone has only a few counts. This chain joins TRBV30 and TRBJ2-1; D remains ambiguous. CDR1 GTSNPN and CDR2 SVGIG come from the germline V gene (reference sequence). With 8 bases removed from V and 4 bases from J, the gap between germline ends came to 12 bases. The CDR3 is 12 residues long. CDR3 coding DNA: TGTGCCGGTGGTCGAGGTTACAATGAGCAGTTCTTC. Protein sequence: CAGGRGYNEQFF.

The V call is TRBV7-6, the J call TRBJ1-1, with unresolved D. V was trimmed by 0 bases and J by 6 bases, leaving 8 bases between them. Looked up from germline, CDR1 is SGHVS and CDR2 is FNYEAQ. This CDR3 spans 13 amino acids. CDR3: CASSLAGLAEAFF. The DNA for the CDR3 is TGTGCCAGCAGCTTAGCCGGGTTGGCTGAAGCTTTCTTT.